This is a list of T cell receptor beta chains from one sample in a study of T cells in localized non-small cell lung cancer. Assay used: immunoSEQ multiplex PCR; TCRdb lists only in-frame clones, some missing. The table lists about 26,000 clones, around 85% of them singletons. This material consisted of peripheral blood, taken before any cancer treatment. All receptors derive from a man between 40 and 70 years old with stage III squamous cell lung carcinoma. Both conserved end residues are part of each CDR3. Each record gives: clone size, J gene, V gene, D gene, CDR3 protein, CDR3 DNA. A D gene is named only where the DNA matches it firmly. Clone size is stated in some rows and not others, as once, few, many or a class when expanded.

abundance: .
j_gene: TRBJ1-4
v_gene: TRBV7-6
d_gene: .
CDR3aa: CASSAEPGRNEKLFF
CDR3nt: TGTGCCAGCAGCGCTGAACCAGGGCGGAATGAAAAACTGTTTTTT

abundance: .
j_gene: TRBJ2-1
v_gene: TRBV6-1
d_gene: .
CDR3aa: CASSEQFSWHEQFF
CDR3nt: TGTGCCAGCAGTGAACAATTCTCTTGGCATGAGCAGTTCTTC

abundance: .
j_gene: TRBJ2-5
v_gene: TRBV25-1
d_gene: TRBD2
CDR3aa: CASSESGGGGPETQYF
CDR3nt: TGTGCCAGCAGTGAATCGGGAGGAGGCGGCCCGGAGACCCAGTACTTC

abundance: .
j_gene: TRBJ1-6
v_gene: TRBV4-2
d_gene: .
CDR3aa: CASSQEVTANNSPLHF
CDR3nt: TGTGCCAGCAGCCAAGAGGTGACAGCTAATAATTCACCCCTCCACTTT

abundance: .
j_gene: TRBJ1-4
v_gene: TRBV27
d_gene: .
CDR3aa: CASSLTAAPTNEKLFF
CDR3nt: TGTGCCAGCAGTTTGACAGCCGCTCCAACTAATGAAAAACTGTTTTTT

abundance: .
j_gene: TRBJ1-2
v_gene: TRBV2
d_gene: .
CDR3aa: CASSDRDVRPGF
CDR3nt: TGTGCCAGCAGTGACCGGGACGTTCGACCCGGCTTC

abundance: .
j_gene: TRBJ2-3
v_gene: TRBV6-6
d_gene: .
CDR3aa: CASSSIDTQYF
CDR3nt: TGTGCCAGCAGTTCTATCGACACGCAGTATTTT

abundance: .
j_gene: TRBJ1-4
v_gene: TRBV19
d_gene: .
CDR3aa: CASSLPGASNEKLFF
CDR3nt: TGTGCCAGTAGCTTACCGGGAGCTTCTAATGAAAAACTGTTTTTT

abundance: .
j_gene: TRBJ1-6
v_gene: TRBV7-2
d_gene: .
CDR3aa: CASSLVRVGSPLHF
CDR3nt: TGTGCCAGCAGCTTAGTCCGGGTCGGATCACCCCTCCACTTT

abundance: once
j_gene: TRBJ2-1
v_gene: TRBV12-5
d_gene: TRBD2
CDR3aa: CASGLLAGGDEQFF
CDR3nt: TGTGCTAGTGGTTTGCTAGCGGGGGGGGACGAGCAGTTCTTC

abundance: .
j_gene: TRBJ2-1
v_gene: TRBV19
d_gene: TRBD1
CDR3aa: CASSVQGQINEQFF
CDR3nt: TGTGCCAGTAGTGTACAGGGGCAGATTAATGAGCAGTTCTTC

abundance: .
j_gene: TRBJ2-3
v_gene: TRBV12-5
d_gene: TRBD2
CDR3aa: CASGLVAGARTGTQYF
CDR3nt: TGTGCTAGTGGTTTGGTAGCGGGGGCCCGCACAGGTACGCAGTATTTT

abundance: .
j_gene: TRBJ1-1
v_gene: TRBV7-9
d_gene: .
CDR3aa: CASSPAQGHATEAFF
CDR3nt: TGTGCCAGCAGCCCCGCCCAGGGTCATGCCACTGAAGCTTTCTTT

abundance: .
j_gene: TRBJ2-6
v_gene: TRBV7-8
d_gene: .
CDR3aa: CASSRFSGSGANVLTF
CDR3nt: TGTGCCAGCAGTAGGTTTTCAGGTTCTGGGGCCAACGTCCTGACTTTC

abundance: few
j_gene: TRBJ2-1
v_gene: TRBV27
d_gene: .
CDR3aa: CASSLQGGPFNEQFF
CDR3nt: TGTGCCAGCAGTTTGCAGGGGGGTCCTTTCAATGAGCAGTTCTTC

abundance: once
j_gene: TRBJ1-4
v_gene: TRBV4-1
d_gene: .
CDR3aa: CASSQAPGQTNEKLFF
CDR3nt: TGCGCCAGCAGCCAAGCCCCGGGGCAGACGAATGAAAAACTGTTTTTT

abundance: .
j_gene: TRBJ1-2
v_gene: TRBV18
d_gene: .
CDR3aa: CASSPPAGVYGYTF
CDR3nt: TGTGCCAGCTCACCCCCAGCGGGGGTCTATGGCTACACCTTC

abundance: few
j_gene: TRBJ1-2
v_gene: TRBV27
d_gene: .
CDR3aa: CASSLTGQAYGYTF
CDR3nt: TGTGCCAGCAGTTTAACGGGGCAGGCCTATGGCTACACCTTC

abundance: few
j_gene: TRBJ1-1
v_gene: TRBV7-9
d_gene: .
CDR3aa: CASSLATRNTEAFF
CDR3nt: TGTGCCAGCAGCTTAGCCACAAGGAACACTGAAGCTTTCTTT

abundance: .
j_gene: TRBJ2-5
v_gene: TRBV19
d_gene: .
CDR3aa: CASRRDSGKETQYF
CDR3nt: TGTGCCAGTCGGAGGGACAGTGGTAAAGAGACCCAGTACTTC

abundance: few
j_gene: TRBJ1-2
v_gene: TRBV27
d_gene: .
CDR3aa: CASSPAGGGMDGYTF
CDR3nt: TGTGCCAGCAGTCCTGCGGGAGGGGGAATGGATGGCTACACCTTC

abundance: .
j_gene: TRBJ1-3
v_gene: TRBV7-9
d_gene: .
CDR3aa: CASRPPSGNTIYF
CDR3nt: TGTGCCAGCAGACCCCCATCTGGAAACACCATATATTTT

abundance: .
j_gene: TRBJ2-5
v_gene: TRBV7-8
d_gene: TRBD2
CDR3aa: CASSLVSSGSLETQYF
CDR3nt: TGTGCCAGCAGCTTAGTTAGTAGCGGGTCCCTGGAGACCCAGTACTTC

abundance: once
j_gene: TRBJ2-5
v_gene: TRBV5-1
d_gene: .
CDR3aa: CASSLAGHPGETQYF
CDR3nt: TGCGCCAGCAGCTTAGCGGGACACCCTGGTGAGACCCAGTACTTC

abundance: .
j_gene: TRBJ2-4
v_gene: TRBV7-8
d_gene: TRBD2
CDR3aa: CASSLDQRGLRNIQYF
CDR3nt: TGTGCCAGCAGCTTAGACCAGCGGGGGCTCAGAAACATTCAGTACTTC

abundance: .
j_gene: TRBJ2-7
v_gene: TRBV27
d_gene: .
CDR3aa: CASSLQGSEQYF
CDR3nt: TGTGCCAGCAGTTTACAGGGCTCCGAGCAGTACTTC

abundance: .
j_gene: TRBJ1-1
v_gene: TRBV6-5
d_gene: .
CDR3aa: CASSQGVWTEAFF
CDR3nt: TGTGCCAGCAGCCAGGGAGTATGGACTGAAGCTTTCTTT

abundance: .
j_gene: TRBJ1-3
v_gene: TRBV5-1
d_gene: .
CDR3aa: CASSSSFTGPGNTIYF
CDR3nt: TGCGCCAGCAGCTCATCATTCACAGGGCCAGGAAACACCATATATTTT

abundance: .
j_gene: TRBJ1-5
v_gene: TRBV6-1
d_gene: .
CDR3aa: CASRRNQPQHF
CDR3nt: TGTGCCAGCAGGAGGAATCAGCCCCAGCATTTT

abundance: .
j_gene: TRBJ1-1
v_gene: TRBV4-2
d_gene: TRBD1
CDR3aa: CASSQRYQGVTEAFF
CDR3nt: TGTGCCAGCAGCCAACGCTATCAGGGGGTCACTGAAGCTTTCTTT

abundance: .
j_gene: TRBJ1-1
v_gene: TRBV27
d_gene: TRBD1
CDR3aa: CASSYGQGAQGTEAFF
CDR3nt: TGTGCCAGCAGTTATGGACAGGGGGCGCAAGGGACTGAAGCTTTCTTT

abundance: .
j_gene: TRBJ1-1
v_gene: TRBV10-2
d_gene: .
CDR3aa: CASSDQGRGEAFF
CDR3nt: TGCGCCAGCAGTGACCAAGGTCGGGGTGAAGCTTTCTTT

abundance: .
j_gene: TRBJ2-7
v_gene: TRBV27
d_gene: .
CDR3aa: CASSSLGYEQYF
CDR3nt: TGTGCCAGCAGTTCCCTAGGGTACGAGCAGTACTTC

abundance: .
j_gene: TRBJ2-2
v_gene: TRBV7-2
d_gene: .
CDR3aa: CASGQYTGELFF
CDR3nt: TGTGCCAGCGGACAGTACACCGGGGAGCTGTTTTTT

abundance: .
j_gene: TRBJ2-5
v_gene: TRBV6-4
d_gene: TRBD1
CDR3aa: CASRQTGEETQYF
CDR3nt: TGTGCCAGCCGACAGACAGGGGAAGAGACCCAGTACTTC

abundance: .
j_gene: TRBJ1-4
v_gene: TRBV28
d_gene: .
CDR3aa: CASTHRGEVNEKLFF
CDR3nt: TGTGCCAGCACCCACCGCGGAGAAGTAAATGAAAAACTGTTTTTT

abundance: .
j_gene: TRBJ2-3
v_gene: TRBV28
d_gene: .
CDR3aa: CAALGADTQYF
CDR3nt: TGTGCCGCCCTCGGGGCAGATACGCAGTATTTT

abundance: .
j_gene: TRBJ1-4
v_gene: TRBV30
d_gene: TRBD1
CDR3aa: CAWSGDRGGEKLFF
CDR3nt: TGTGCCTGGAGTGGGGACAGGGGAGGTGAAAAACTGTTTTTT

abundance: .
j_gene: TRBJ2-7
v_gene: TRBV27
d_gene: TRBD1
CDR3aa: CASSWDRGVYEQYF
CDR3nt: TGTGCCAGCAGTTGGGACAGGGGTGTTTACGAGCAGTACTTC

abundance: .
j_gene: TRBJ1-1
v_gene: TRBV5-1
d_gene: TRBD1
CDR3aa: CASSGGTANTEAFF
CDR3nt: TGCGCCAGCAGCGGCGGGACAGCGAACACTGAAGCTTTCTTT

abundance: .
j_gene: TRBJ2-6
v_gene: TRBV2
d_gene: .
CDR3aa: CASSEARTAGANVLTF
CDR3nt: TGTGCCAGCAGTGAAGCGCGAACCGCTGGGGCCAACGTCCTGACTTTC

abundance: few
j_gene: TRBJ1-1
v_gene: TRBV5-5
d_gene: .
CDR3aa: CASSLSGGRTEAFF
CDR3nt: TGTGCCAGCAGCTTGTCGGGGGGACGAACTGAAGCTTTCTTT

abundance: .
j_gene: TRBJ2-3
v_gene: TRBV7-3
d_gene: .
CDR3aa: CASSSGRPPDTQYF
CDR3nt: TGTGCCAGCAGCTCAGGGCGCCCCCCAGATACGCAGTATTTT

abundance: .
j_gene: TRBJ2-2
v_gene: TRBV9
d_gene: .
CDR3aa: CASSVAQGSGELFF
CDR3nt: TGTGCCAGCAGCGTAGCTCAAGGATCCGGGGAGCTGTTTTTT

abundance: .
j_gene: TRBJ2-3
v_gene: TRBV7-9
d_gene: .
CDR3aa: CASSILPDTQYF
CDR3nt: TGTGCCAGCAGCATTTTACCAGATACGCAGTATTTT

abundance: .
j_gene: TRBJ2-5
v_gene: TRBV7-7
d_gene: TRBD1
CDR3aa: CASSAIGDREETQYF
CDR3nt: TGTGCTAGCAGCGCTATTGGGGACAGGGAAGAGACCCAGTACTTC

abundance: .
j_gene: TRBJ2-1
v_gene: TRBV28
d_gene: .
CDR3aa: CASRGGTYSYNEQFF
CDR3nt: TGTGCCAGCAGGGGTGGGACATACTCCTACAATGAGCAGTTCTTC

abundance: .
j_gene: TRBJ2-3
v_gene: TRBV19
d_gene: .
CDR3aa: CASSIAKGGLGDTQYF
CDR3nt: TGTGCCAGTAGTATAGCGAAGGGGGGCCTTGGAGATACGCAGTATTTT

abundance: .
j_gene: TRBJ2-4
v_gene: TRBV30
d_gene: .
CDR3aa: CAWSLTVTKNIQYF
CDR3nt: TGTGCCTGGAGTCTGACAGTAACCAAAAACATTCAGTACTTC

abundance: .
j_gene: TRBJ2-1
v_gene: TRBV30
d_gene: .
CDR3aa: CAWARDSYNEQFF
CDR3nt: TGTGCCTGGGCCCGGGATTCCTACAATGAGCAGTTCTTC

abundance: .
j_gene: TRBJ1-1
v_gene: TRBV6-1
d_gene: .
CDR3aa: CASRTFFGEAFF
CDR3nt: TGTGCCAGCAGGACATTTTTCGGGGAAGCTTTCTTT

abundance: medium-sized
j_gene: TRBJ1-1
v_gene: TRBV25-1
d_gene: .
CDR3aa: CASSVGTEAFF
CDR3nt: TGTGCCAGCAGTGTCGGAACTGAAGCTTTCTTT

abundance: .
j_gene: TRBJ2-5
v_gene: TRBV6-5
d_gene: TRBD2
CDR3aa: CATGRGGGTAQYF
CDR3nt: TGTGCCACAGGGCGCGGGGGAGGGACGGCCCAGTACTTC

abundance: .
j_gene: TRBJ1-5
v_gene: TRBV5-8
d_gene: .
CDR3aa: CASSAPSGSLYSNQPQHF
CDR3nt: TGTGCCAGCAGCGCCCCTTCAGGGTCGCTTTATAGCAATCAGCCCCAGCATTTT

abundance: .
j_gene: TRBJ2-1
v_gene: TRBV7-3
d_gene: TRBD1
CDR3aa: CASSKGGTGNYNEQFF
CDR3nt: TGTGCCAGCAGCAAAGGAGGGACAGGGAATTACAATGAGCAGTTCTTC